The next 6 T cell receptor beta chains were all read from a single sample in a study of blood T cell repertoires in COVID-19 (dated by TCRdb to 2018 to 2020). Library preparation used the immunoSEQ multiplex PCR assay. TCRdb took this table from immuneACCESS and kept in-frame rearrangements with V and J called. Such tables lack part of the clones; where checked against another copy, unresolved V genes explain under half of the gap, and the rest is unexplained. The table for this sample lists roughly 63,000 clones; 70% to 80% of them were counted only once. About 32% of the sample belongs to the ten largest clones. Material for sequencing was peripheral blood. Every receptor here comes from a human donor in a cohort sampled during active COVID-19.

CDR3 region: CASSQMAGGRGTGELFF. CDR3 bases: TGCGCCAGCAGCCAAATGGCGGGAGGGCGGGGCACCGGGGAGCTGTTTTTT. The chain couples TRBV4-3 to TRBJ2-2; 9 nucleotides line up with TRBD2. This CDR3 contains 17 residues. V shed 2 bases and J 4 bases; nucleotides not matched to a gene: 8. CDR1 and CDR2 (germline): LGHNA, YSLEER.

This chain uses TRBV5-1 with TRBJ2-1, with TRBD2 matching over 10 bases. The length of the CDR3 is 16 residues. The germline V gene has CDR1 SGHRS and CDR2 YFSETQ. Unmatched junction bases numbered 4, after V lost 4 bases and J lost 0 bases. The CDR3 spells CASSIGLAVSYNEQFF. The CDR3 nucleotides are TGCGCCAGCAGCATCGGACTAGCGGTCTCCTACAATGAGCAGTTCTTC.

The gene calls are TRBV19 and TRBJ2-7; 8 bases map to TRBD2. CDR1 and CDR2 from the germline V gene are LNHDA and SQIVND (reference sequence). The CDR3 covers 16 residues. Trimming removed 5 bases from V and 1 base from J; junction bases left unmatched: 10. In nucleotides, the CDR3 is TGTGCCAGTAGTCTCACCCGGACTAGCAGGTCCTACGAGCAGTACTTC. Amino acids: CASSLTRTSRSYEQYF.

On this clone: The junction and the germline gene differ at one end; a read error may be behind it. The chain has TRBV3-1 (or the pseudogene TRBV3-2) and TRBJ1-2; 7 nucleotides agree with TRBD1. Germline CDR1 reads LGHDT; CDR2 reads YNNKEL (reference sequence). The CDR3 covers 15 residues. In DNA, the CDR3 is TGTGCCAGCAGCCAAACCCGGTCTTGGGACAGACGGGGACACTTC. Encoded protein: CASSQTRSWDRRGHF.

This rearrangement joins TRBV5-8 to TRBJ1-1; TRBD1 matches at 7 bases. This CDR3 has 15 amino acids. After removal of 3 bases from V and 1 base from J, the junction contained 6 bases not matched to a gene. CDR1 and CDR2 (germline): SGHTS, YDEGEE. The chain's CDR3 is CASSSYRGKNTEAFF. CDR3 in DNA: TGTGCCAGCAGCTCATACAGGGGAAAGAACACTGAAGCTTTCTTT. The variable domain in full, completed from reference TRBV5-8 and TRBJ1-1, reads EAGVTQSPTHLIKTRGQQATLRCSPISGHTSVYWYQQALGLGLQFLLWYDEGEERNRGNFPPRFSGRQFPNYSSELNVNALELEDSALYLCASSSYRGKNTEAFFGQGTRLTVV.

The rearrangement uses TRBV19 and TRBJ1-1; the match to TRBD1 covers 7 bases. The V and J ends lost 5 bases and 0 bases, in that order; junction bases with no gene match: 6. This CDR3 is 15 amino acids long. CDR1 LNHDA and CDR2 SQIVND come from the germline V gene (reference sequence). The CDR3 region is CASSLRTGLNTEAFF. The CDR3 region has the DNA TGTGCCAGTAGTCTCCGGACAGGTTTGAACACTGAAGCTTTCTTT.